The 10 T cell receptor beta chains below come from one sample, sequenced in a study of early T cells in non-severe SARS-CoV-2 infection. Each CDR3 protein gets one entry after TCRdb re-called the 5' RACE reads with MiXCR. This table has more than 95,000 distinct CDR3 sequences, roughly 15% appearing once. Sequenced: whole blood. These receptors originate from an adult who was a healthcare worker with PCR-confirmed SARS-CoV-2 infection or an uninfected control (not recorded which).

This chain joins TRBV28 and TRBJ2-7; D perhaps matches TRBD2 (7 bases). Trimming shortened V by 2 bases and J by 3 bases, and 11 bases separated the two germline ends. The length of the CDR3 is 14 residues. Per the germline V gene, CDR1 is MDHEN and CDR2 is SYDVKM. CDR3 sequence reads: CASSLAGAIYEQYF. The CDR3 DNA sequence: TGTGCCAGCAGTTTAGCGGGGGCGATCTACGAGCAGTACTTC.

The chain employs TRBV3-1 and TRBJ2-1, with a possible D match to TRBD2 (5 bases). CDR3 length equals 16 residues. CDR1 and CDR2 (germline): LGHDT, YNNKEL (reference sequence). V was clipped by 0 bases and J by 12 bases, with 21 bases between them. The CDR3 protein is CASSQERAPFAMRQFF. In DNA, the CDR3 is TGTGCCAGCAGCCAAGAGAGGGCTCCATTCGCAATGAGGCAGTTCTTC.

The chain has TRBV21-1 and TRBJ2-2. TRBV21-1 is deemed a pseudogene. The CDR3 length is 14 residues. The CDR3 reads CASSTRDNTGELFF. For the CDR3, the DNA is TGTGCCAGCAGCACAAGAGACAACACCGGGGAGCTGTTTTTT.

A few counts support this clonotype. This chain connects TRBV18 to TRBJ1-5, with D uncertain. The ends were cut back, 3 bases at V and 7 bases at J, with 7 bases in the middle. Germline CDR1 reads KGHSH; CDR2 reads LQKENI. The CDR3 length is 12 residues. Written as DNA, the CDR3 is TGTGCCAGCTCACCTAAGGACCAGCCCCAGCATTTT. It translates to CASSPKDQPQHF. The full variable domain, in which reference TRBV18 and TRBJ1-5 provide the parts outside the CDR3, is NAGVMQNPRHLVRRRGQEARLRCSPMKGHSHVYWYRQLPEEGLKFMVYLQKENIIDESGMPKERFSAEFPKEGPSILRIQQVVRGDSAAYFCASSPKDQPQHFGDGTRLSIL.

The genes are TRBV5-5 and TRBJ1-3; D remains unclear. Germline V lookup: CDR1 SGHKS, CDR2 YYEKEE (reference sequence). V was clipped by 3 bases and J by 0 bases, with 7 bases between them. This CDR3 region has 14 residues. The CDR3 is CASSSVYSGNTIYF. CDR3 DNA: TGTGCCAGCAGCTCCGTCTACTCTGGAAACACCATATATTTT.

This clonotype occurred a few times. V gene TRBV6-2 or TRBV6-3 combines with J gene TRBJ2-7, with unresolved D. The CDR3 totals 11 residues. With 6 bases removed from V and 2 bases from J, the gap between germline ends came to 5 bases. Germline-derived CDR1 and CDR2 are MNHEY and SVGEGT. The CDR3 reads CASRRAYEQYF. DNA for the CDR3: TGTGCCAGCAGACGAGCCTACGAGCAGTACTTC.

The rearrangement joins TRBV5-6 to TRBJ1-5; D may be TRBD1 (6 bases). V was pared by 2 bases and J by 8 bases, with 11 bases between. The CDR3 is 13 residues long. In germline, CDR1 is SGHDT, CDR2 YYEEEE. This CDR3 reads CASSLTGTEPQHF. The CDR3, as DNA: TGTGCCAGCAGCTTAACAGGGACTGAGCCCCAGCATTTT.

This clonotype has at least ten counts. The chain joins TRBV6-2 or TRBV6-3 to TRBJ1-2; possibly TRBD1 for D (6 bases). The CDR3 totals 14 residues. V was shortened by 4 bases and J by 12 bases, with 21 bases between the two germline ends. Germline assignment: CDR1 MNHEY and CDR2 SVGEGT. This chain's CDR3 is CASSSTDRRTFNTF. The CDR3 DNA follows: TGTGCCAGCAGTTCCACGGACAGACGGACCTTTAACACCTTC.

This clonotype showed up many times. CDR3 DNA: TGTGCCAGCAGTTACGCCAGAGGACAGCCCCAGCATTTT. Residues: CASSYARGQPQHF. The genes are TRBV6-5 and TRBJ1-5; D is unclear. V was pared by 2 bases and J by 7 bases, with 9 bases between. The CDR3 has 13 residues. Germline values: CDR1 MNHEY, CDR2 SVGAGI.

The CDR3 DNA reads TGTGCCAGCAGCTCTGGGGTATTAGGTGAAAAACTGTTTTTT. It encodes CASSSGVLGEKLFF. The chain uses TRBV7-9 and TRBJ1-4; D gene uncertain. V lost 4 bases and J lost 7, with 13 bases in between. Germline CDR1 reads SEHNR; CDR2 reads FQNEAQ (reference sequence). This CDR3 contains 14 residues.